This entry features one T cell receptor beta chain sequence. The target antigen is unknown. This record belongs to a study of T cell responses to AZD1222 COVID-19 vaccine. The study, taken as a whole, reports: Sampling captured repertoires only after the peak T cell response.

Generated by immunoSEQ multiplex PCR, the TCRdb table keeps only in-frame clones and is missing some. The table includes about 88,000 clones, 92% detected once. CDR1 and CDR2 (germline): MGHRA, YSYEKL. The CDR3 is 16 residues long. The V end lost 0 bases, the J end lost 4 bases, and 13 bases lay between the germline ends. The sample here was peripheral blood, taken on day 0 of AZD1222 vaccination. The chain uses TRBV4-1 and TRBJ2-1; D uncertain. This receptor was taken from an adult in good health. CDR3 sequence: CASSQDSMVLYNEQFF. CDR3 sequence (DNA): TGCGCCAGCAGCCAAGATTCGATGGTCCTATACAATGAGCAGTTCTTC.